Listed here are 13 T cell receptor beta chains from one sample, sequenced in a study of shared clonotypes between healthy human individuals. The table came from immunoSEQ multiplex PCR; TCRdb's copy has only in-frame clones and leaves some out. The sample yields about 2.5 million clones, 92% seen once. Sequencing was performed on naive CD4+ T cells from PBMCs. As for subset: CD45RA+ positively selected. Every receptor here comes from a man aged 18 to 29 in good health. Some clones in this sample may be carry-over from other donors' samples.

This chain connects TRBV21-1 to TRBJ2-1. TRBV21-1 is a pseudogene locus. CDR3 length: 13 residues. CDR3 bases: TGTGCCAGCAGCACGGGCCCTTACAATGAGCAGTTCTTC. Translating gives CASSTGPYNEQFF.

On this clone: Other DNA variants within this sample encode the same CDR3. The J gene is TRBJ2-7, the V gene TRBV28, with D perhaps assigned TRBD1 or TRBD2 (5 bases each). V shed 8 bases and J shed 4 bases, with 6 bases lying between them. CDR1 is MDHEN, CDR2 SYDVKM, per germline. The CDR3 has 10 residues. CDR3 DNA: TGTGCCAGCGGGGGTTACGAGCAGTACTTC. Translation: CASGGYEQYF.

This clone was counted a single time. V is TRBV7-8 and J is TRBJ2-6; no firm D call. This CDR3 has 15 residues. V lost 1 base, J lost 2 bases, and 6 bases lay in between. Germline lookup yields CDR1 SGHVS and CDR2 FQNEAQ. The CDR3 sequence is CASSLENTGANVLTF. The CDR3, as DNA: TGTGCCAGCAGCTTAGAGAATACTGGGGCCAACGTCCTGACTTTC.

This CDR3 reads CASSWGQNYGYTF. DNA for the CDR3: TGTGCCAGCAGCTGGGGACAGAACTATGGCTACACCTTC. The chain recombines TRBV5-8 with TRBJ1-2; 7 positions agree with TRBD1. CDR3 length equals 13 residues. The V gene's germline CDR1 is SGHTS and CDR2 YDEGEE. V trimming: 3 bases; J trimming: 2 bases; junction bases outside the gene matches: 1.

This chain uses TRBV27 with TRBJ2-5; maybe TRBD2 (6 bases). In germline, CDR1 is MNHEY, CDR2 SMNVEV (reference sequence). The CDR3 totals 15 residues. Between the trimmed V and J ends, which lost 7 bases and 5 bases, there was a span of 20 bases. CDR3 nucleotide sequence: TGTGCCAGCAACCCCTCGGTGGCAGGGAGGGAGACCCAGTACTTC. Encoded protein: CASNPSVAGRETQYF.

J is TRBJ1-2 and V is TRBV5-1; 10 nucleotides agree with TRBD1. The CDR3 sequence is 15 residues long. From germline, CDR1 is SGHRS and CDR2 YFSETQ. V dropped 2 bases and J dropped 7; count of bases not matched to a gene: 8. Here the CDR3 DNA reads TGCGCCAGCAGCTTAACTCCGGGACAGGGGTTTGGCTACACCTTC. It translates to CASSLTPGQGFGYTF.

Here the CDR3 DNA reads TGTGCCAGCAGCACCAGGGACAGGGGGTTATCACCCCTCCACTTT. The encoded protein is CASSTRDRGLSPLHF. The chain uses TRBV11-2 and TRBJ1-6; 11 positions match TRBD1. Trimming cost V 5 bases and J 10 bases; bases outside gene matches: 7. The CDR3 spans 15 residues. The germline V gene encodes CDR1 SGHAT and CDR2 FQNNGV. The entire variable domain, with the rest obtained from reference TRBV11-2 and TRBJ1-6, is as follows: EAGVAQSPRYKIIEKRQSVAFWCNPISGHATLYWYQQILGQGPKLLIQFQNNGVVDDSQLPKDRFSAERLKGVDSTLKIQPAKLEDSAVYLCASSTRDRGLSPLHFGNGTRLTVT.

A note on this clone: Other DNA sequences in the sample encode the same CDR3. The chain carries TRBV5-1 and TRBJ1-4; 8 bases match TRBD1. Losses at the gene ends were 4 bases for V and 4 bases for J; bases not matched to a gene: 3. The CDR3 has 14 amino acids. Germline lookup yields CDR1 SGHRS and CDR2 YFSETQ. As DNA, the CDR3 is TGCGCCAGCAGCCGAGGACAGGGTAATGAAAAACTGTTTTTT. Protein: CASSRGQGNEKLFF.

The chain uses TRBV11-3 and TRBJ2-1; 7 bases match TRBD1. The CDR3 runs 14 residues. CDR1 is SGHNT and CDR2 is YENEEA in the germline V gene. The V segment lost 2 bases and the J segment 9 bases; nucleotides outside the gene matches: 7. CDR3 residues: CASSLWGQPSEQFF. The CDR3 DNA is TGTGCCAGCAGCTTATGGGGACAGCCCAGTGAGCAGTTCTTC.

This clone was seen only once. The CDR3 sequence: CASGLAPNTEAFF. The CDR3, as DNA: TGTGCTAGTGGTTTAGCACCGAACACTGAAGCTTTCTTT. This chain joins TRBV12-5 and TRBJ1-1; D unclear. The ends were cut back, 3 bases at V and 1 base at J, with 6 bases in the middle. The CDR3 loop spans 13 amino acids. CDR1 LGHNT and CDR2 FRNRAP come from the germline V gene.

The V gene is TRBV30, the J gene TRBJ2-5; D remains unclear. There are 12 residues in the CDR3. Germline V gene lookup returns CDR1 GTSNPN and CDR2 SVGIG (reference sequence). V shed 1 base and J shed 4 bases, with 7 bases lying between them. The CDR3 nucleotides are TGTGCCTGGAGTGGGGCCCTAGAGACCCAGTACTTC. Amino acids: CAWSGALETQYF.

The genes are TRBV7-2 and TRBJ1-3; perhaps TRBD1 as D (5 bases). The CDR3 is made up of 18 amino acids. V gave up 1 base and J gave up 1 base, with 17 bases separating them. CDR1 is SGHTA and CDR2 is FQGNSA in the germline V gene. CDR3 residues: CASSLDSGGIFSGNTIYF. The CDR3 nucleotides read TGTGCCAGCAGCTTAGATTCTGGGGGGATTTTTTCTGGAAACACCATATATTTT. The complete variable domain, with remaining parts taken from reference TRBV7-2 and TRBJ1-3, reads GAGVSQSPSNKVTEKGKDVELRCDPISGHTALYWYRQSLGQGLEFLIYFQGNSAPDKSGLPSDRFSAERTGGSVSTLTIQRTQQEDSAVYLCASSLDSGGIFSGNTIYFGEGSWLTVV.

This sequence joins TRBV9 and TRBJ2-5; no clear D gene. Germline loops: CDR1 SGDLS, CDR2 YYNGEE. Trimming stripped 0 bases from V and 2 bases from J, with 11 bases between. This CDR3 is 15 amino acids long. CDR3 bases: TGTGCCAGCAGCGTAGTCGGCGTTGGACAAGAGACCCAGTACTTC. It is translated as CASSVVGVGQETQYF.